Described below is a single TCR beta chain sequence and its context. This sample stems from a study of T cell responses to AZD1222 COVID-19 vaccine. TCRdb keeps only in-frame clones here, not all; method: immunoSEQ multiplex PCR. The table shows about 140,000 clones, with 92% occurring only once. CDR3 length: 11 amino acids. V dropped 6 bases and J dropped 5 bases, with 7 bases sitting between them. Per germline, CDR1 MNHEY and CDR2 SVGAGI. This specimen consisted of peripheral blood, obtained on day 0 of AZD1222 vaccination. The chain uses TRBV6-5 and TRBJ1-2; no reliable D call. The receptor comes from an adult in good health. For the CDR3, the DNA is TGTGCCAGCAGGGGAGGGTATGGCTACACCTTC. Residues: CASRGGYGYTF.